This T cell receptor (beta chain) is from a study of blood T cell repertoires in COVID-19. In the study overall: The United States, Italy and Spain supplied acute and convalescent COVID-19 samples. PBMCs, B-cell-depleted T cells, or T cells provided the cDNA or gDNA that made up the material.

A Seattle source enrolled patients during active infection and followed them longitudinally. A remark on this clone: Other DNA sequences in the same sample also yield this CDR3.

Assay: immunoSEQ multiplex PCR; the TCRdb copy retains only in-frame clones and omits some. The sample records roughly 320,000 clones, about nine tenths being singletons. Germline CDR1 SGHRS, CDR2 YFSETQ. This CDR3 spans 14 amino acids. V lost 0 bases, J lost 0 bases, and 6 bases lay in between. The receptor was derived from a woman between 45 and 60 years old with COVID-19, enrolled during active disease. This sequence joins TRBV5-1 and TRBJ1-1; D is possibly TRBD1 (6 bases). Material for sequencing was peripheral blood. Here the CDR3 reads CASSLGGLNTEAFF. CDR3 coding DNA: TGCGCCAGCAGCTTGGGGGGGCTGAACACTGAAGCTTTCTTT.